The clone carrying this T cell receptor beta chain registers medium-sized by frequency. The germline CDR1 and CDR2 sequences are MDHEN and SYDVKM. The CDR3 sequence is 15 residues long. The data were obtained in a study of T cells in severe cutaneous drug reactions. The donors had carbamazepine-induced Stevens-Johnson syndrome or toxic epidermal necrolysis. TCR subtype-specific primers in iRepertoire multiplex PCR prepared libraries for bulk and single-cell sequencing. TCRdb reprocessed the multiplex PCR reads, keeping one entry per CDR3 protein, no DNA. Here the sample table reports 5,000 or so distinct CDR3 sequences.

The sequence was collected from a human donor with a severe cutaneous adverse drug reaction. Sequencing was performed on PBMCs. This chain connects TRBV28 to TRBJ2-5; TCRdb selects TRBD1, and the lack of DNA leaves this call unchecked. The CDR3 here is CASSLLGQEQETQYF.